These 20 T cell receptor beta chains were all obtained from the same sample, sequenced in a study of regulatory T cells in long-lasting Graves disease. As for time point: persistent/refractory GD, antithyroid drugs over 5 years with positive TRAb. Scientists built the TCR library using RNA that was extracted from PBMCs. The authors built TCR beta libraries using iRepertoire HTBI primers and Arm-PCR of CDR3 regions. TCRdb re-called the multiplex PCR reads through MiXCR, storing one row per CDR3 protein. The data show fewer than 550,000 distinct CDR3 sequences, with 20% to 25% seen just once and about 7% held by the top ten. The source was peripheral blood mononuclear cells (PBMCs), collected when the disease was refractory, from a patient treated with antithyroid drugs. The receptors derive from a female donor with Graves disease.

This clonotype was recorded many times. A read error may be the cause here, since a much bigger clone is one base away. The chain is built from TRBV2 and TRBJ2-7; D unresolved. Germline V CDR1 and CDR2: SNHLY, FYNNEI. V was clipped by 3 bases and J by 3 bases, with 3 bases between them. CDR3 length equals 11 residues. The chain's CDR3 is CASSDFYEQYF. Written as DNA, the CDR3 is TGTGCCAGCAGTGACTTCTACGAGCAGTACTTC.

This clonotype was seen only a few times. The genes are TRBV7-2 and TRBJ1-2; perhaps TRBD1 as D (5 bases). V lost 1 base and J 4 bases, leaving 13 bases between the germline ends. CDR1 is SGHTA, CDR2 FQGNSA, per germline. CDR3 length equals 15 residues. CDR3 coding DNA: TGTGCCAGCAGCTTAGTGGTCAGGGTGGGCTATGGCTACACCTTC. Amino acids: CASSLVVRVGYGYTF.

This clonotype was observed a few times. The chain couples TRBV13 to TRBJ2-7; a possible D gene is TRBD1 (5 bases). Germline V gene sequence: CDR1 PRHDT, CDR2 FYEKMQ (reference sequence). There are 13 residues in the CDR3. Deletions cut 5 bases from V and 0 bases from J, with 8 bases between. The CDR3 spells CASSQGASYEQYF. CDR3 DNA: TGTGCCAGCAGCCAAGGGGCCTCCTACGAGCAGTACTTC.

This clonotype was detected many times. V and J are TRBV2 and TRBJ1-1, with 10 positions matching TRBD1. There are 14 residues in the CDR3. Germline V CDR1 and CDR2: SNHLY, FYNNEI. V lost 6 bases, J lost 10 bases, and 11 bases stayed unmatched. DNA for the CDR3: TGTGCCAGCAGCACGGGACAGGGGCTTTGGGGAGCTTTCTTT. Translation gives CASSTGQGLWGAFF. The full variable domain, rest sourced from reference TRBV2 and TRBJ1-1, is EPEVTQTPSHQVTQMGQEVILRCVPISNHLYFYWYRQILGQKVEFLVSFYNNEISEKSEIFDDQFSVERPDGSNFTLKIRSTKLEDSAMYFCASSTGQGLWGAFFGQGTRLTVV.

There are many counts of this clonotype. The chain employs TRBV27 and TRBJ2-7; 8 nucleotides line up with TRBD1. The CDR3 length is 13 residues. The ends lost 5 bases at V and 4 bases at J; junction bases unmatched: 4. Germline V gene data show CDR1 as MNHEY and CDR2 as SMNVEV (reference sequence). CDR3 sequence reads: CASSQTGGYEQYF. The CDR3 DNA sequence: TGTGCCAGCAGTCAAACAGGGGGATACGAGCAGTACTTC.

This clonotype was found many times. The J gene is TRBJ1-6, the V gene TRBV27, with D perhaps matching TRBD1 (5 bases). V lost 5 bases and J lost 11, with 13 bases in between. Germline assignment: CDR1 MNHEY and CDR2 SMNVEV (reference sequence). The CDR3 totals 13 residues. DNA of the CDR3: TGTGCCAGCAGTGTAACCAGGGAGGCACCCCTCCACTTT. Amino acid sequence: CASSVTREAPLHF.

As for this clonotype: This could be a read error, since a much larger clone is one nucleotide away. The chain uses TRBV6-1 and TRBJ1-1; D remains unclear. The CDR3 extends over 13 amino acids. The germline CDR1 and CDR2 sequences are MNHNS and SASEGT. The CDR3 loop reads CASMEISYTEASF. The CDR3 nucleotides are TGTGCCAGCATGGAGATCAGTTACACTGAAGCTTCCTTT.

This clonotype was counted many times. CDR3 in DNA: TGTGCCAGCAGCCCTGGGACGTTAGCCAAAAACATTCAGTACTTC. Translating gives CASSPGTLAKNIQYF. The chain is built from TRBV5-6 and TRBJ2-4; D possibly matches TRBD1 or TRBD2 (5 bases each). V was trimmed by 4 bases and J by 0 bases, leaving 11 bases between them. The CDR3 covers 15 residues. Germline V gene data show CDR1 as SGHDT and CDR2 as YYEEEE. Drawing the rest from reference TRBV5-6 and TRBJ2-4, the complete variable domain is DAGVTQSPTHLIKTRGQQVTLRCSPKSGHDTVSWYQQALGQGPQFIFQYYEEEERQRGNFPDRFSGHQFPNYSSELNVNALLLGDSALYLCASSPGTLAKNIQYFGAGTRLSVL.

This clonotype was seen only a few times. V usage is TRBV7-2 and J usage is TRBJ2-7; TRBD2 matches 7 bases. Germline CDR1 SGHTA, CDR2 FQGNSA. This CDR3 comprises 15 residues. Losses at the gene ends were 2 bases for V and 7 bases for J; bases not matched to a gene: 11. This chain's CDR3 is CASSLYSGARSEQYF. DNA of the CDR3: TGTGCCAGCAGCTTATACAGCGGGGCGCGTTCTGAGCAGTACTTC.

This clonotype was observed a handful of times. This sequence joins TRBV20-1 and TRBJ2-1; either TRBD1 or TRBD2 may fit D (5 bases each). V was shortened by 0 bases and J by 7 bases, with 16 bases between the two germline ends. Germline V gene data show CDR1 as DFQATT and CDR2 as SNEGSKA (reference sequence). This CDR3 spans 15 amino acids. The CDR3 bases are TGCAGTGCTAGAGACCGAAAGAGGGGTAAGAATGAGCAGTTCTTC. Encoded protein: CSARDRKRGKNEQFF.

Regarding this clonotype: The junction departs from the called germline gene at one end, perhaps through a read error. The J gene is TRBJ2-1, the V gene TRBV27; 10 bases match TRBD1. Germline CDR1 is MNHEY and CDR2 is SMNVEV (reference sequence). The CDR3 runs 15 residues. The CDR3, as DNA: TGTGCCAGCAGTTTATTTCCCCGGGACAGGGGCCACTTGCTCTTC. Its protein is CASSLFPRDRGHLLF.

Many counts were recorded for this clonotype. V gene TRBV12-3 or TRBV12-4 combines with J gene TRBJ1-2; no clear D gene. CDR3 length equals 16 residues. Deletions cut 5 bases from V and 0 bases from J, with 16 bases between. CDR3 protein: CASSPSRAGANYGYTF. The CDR3 DNA reads as TGTGCCAGCAGTCCCTCAAGGGCCGGAGCTAACTATGGCTACACCTTC.

This clonotype was seen many times. This rearrangement joins TRBV20-1 to TRBJ2-7; 10 bases are a match to TRBD2. Germline V gives CDR1 DFQATT, CDR2 SNEGSKA (reference sequence). The CDR3 is 13 residues long. V dropped 3 bases and J dropped 2; count of bases not matched to a gene: 1. CDR3 nucleotide sequence: TGCAGTGCTAGGAGCGGGAGGGCCTACGAGCAGTACTTC. Protein product: CSARSGRAYEQYF.

This clonotype was found many times. The chain links TRBV2 to TRBJ2-5; D unclear. CDR1 SNHLY and CDR2 FYNNEI come from the germline V gene. This CDR3 is 12 amino acids long. V was trimmed by 9 bases and J by 2 bases, leaving 10 bases between them. CDR3 residues: CASSDQQETQYF. Written as DNA, the CDR3 is TGTGCCAGTTCGGACCAGCAAGAGACCCAGTACTTC. Full variable domain (remainder filled in from reference TRBV2 and TRBJ2-5): EPEVTQTPSHQVTQMGQEVILRCVPISNHLYFYWYRQILGQKVEFLVSFYNNEISEKSEIFDDQFSVERPDGSNFTLKIRSTKLEDSAMYFCASSDQQETQYFGPGTRLLVL.

This clonotype was seen more than once but under ten times. This chain links TRBV12-3 or TRBV12-4 with TRBJ1-6, with 7 positions matching TRBD1. This CDR3 spans 13 amino acids. The trim removed 5 bases at V and 12 bases at J, leaving 7 bases unmatched. CDR3 in DNA: TGTGCCAGCAGTCCCCAGGACAGGTTACCCCTCCACTTT. This codes for CASSPQDRLPLHF.

This clonotype was seen repeatedly, ten times or more. The V call is TRBV28, the J call TRBJ1-1; D not certain. V was trimmed by 2 bases and J by 1 base, leaving 20 bases between them. In germline, CDR1 is MDHEN, CDR2 SYDVKM. The CDR3 length is 18 residues. The CDR3 DNA follows: TGTGCCAGCAGTTTAGGCCGGATCGGGTCAACCTCGAACACTGAAGCTTTCTTT. Its protein is CASSLGRIGSTSNTEAFF.

The rearrangement uses TRBV19 and TRBJ1-2; unclear D gene. With 5 bases removed from V and 0 bases from J, the gap between germline ends came to 13 bases. This CDR3 comprises 15 residues. CDR1 LNHDA and CDR2 SQIVND come from the germline V gene (reference sequence). The CDR3 loop reads CASSPPGRANYGYTF. In DNA form, the CDR3 reads TGTGCCAGTAGTCCCCCCGGCCGGGCTAACTATGGCTACACCTTC.

This chain joins TRBV6-1 and TRBJ1-5; D not resolved. This CDR3 spans 14 amino acids. Per germline, CDR1 MNHNS and CDR2 SASEGT. The V end was cut by 6 bases, the J end by 5 bases, with 14 bases between. The chain's CDR3 is CASSNARVYQPQHF. CDR3 nucleotide sequence: TGTGCCAGCAGCAACGCCCGGGTCTATCAGCCCCAGCATTTT.

This clonotype has ten or more counts. The V and J genes are TRBV12-3 or TRBV12-4 and TRBJ1-4; D not certain. Trimming left V 8 bases short and J 0 bases short, with 16 bases between. This CDR3 is built from 16 residues. As DNA, the CDR3 is TGTGCCAGCGAGTCCGGGAAGGCCACAACTAATGAAAAACTGTTTTTT. It is translated as CASESGKATTNEKLFF.

The chain is built from TRBV28 and TRBJ2-7; the match to TRBD2 covers 12 bases. Germline V gene lookup returns CDR1 MDHEN and CDR2 SYDVKM. Trimming removed 0 bases from V and 7 bases from J; junction bases left unmatched: 1. This CDR3 has 14 residues. Here the CDR3 reads CASSLWLAGGEQYF. In nucleotides, the CDR3 is TGTGCCAGCAGTTTATGGCTAGCGGGGGGGGAGCAGTACTTC.